This T cell receptor beta chain was sequenced during a study of OX40 agonist ivuxolimab in advanced cancers. Clones were sequenced by immunoSEQ multiplex PCR, and TCRdb holds only the in-frame ones, with some missing. Of some 66,000 clones in the sample, 85% were seen once. Systemic immunosuppression or a history of autoimmune disease excluded patients. Germline trimming cut 4 bases from V and 4 bases from J; bases unmatched to any gene: 2. CDR1 and CDR2 from the germline V gene are SNHLY and FYNNEI. The CDR3 extends over 16 amino acids. The genes are TRBV2 and TRBJ2-1, with TRBD2 matching over 15 bases. This clonotype originated in an adult with an advanced solid tumor such as melanoma, head and neck, liver or kidney cancer. Sequenced material: CD4+ or CD8+ T cells sorted from blood, taken in a trial of the OX40 agonist ivuxolimab. The DNA of the CDR3 is TGTGCCAGCAGTGCTGGACTAGCGGGGGGGTACAATGAGCAGTTCTTC. The encoded protein is CASSAGLAGGYNEQFF.